Each of the 5 T cell receptor beta chains below was sequenced from the same sample in a study of blood T cell repertoires in COVID-19. Produced via immunoSEQ multiplex PCR; TCRdb's table is partial and in-frame only. The sample gives 100,000 to 150,000 clones, 75% to 85% of which show up once; about 3.8% is in the top ten. Sequenced material: peripheral blood. The receptor set was obtained from a woman between 50 and 59 years old with acute or convalescent COVID-19.

The chain employs TRBV19 and TRBJ2-3; TRBD2 is a possible D gene (7 bases). The germline gives CDR1 LNHDA, CDR2 SQIVND (reference sequence). Trimming pared 1 base from V and 7 bases from J, leaving 15 bases between. The CDR3 loop spans 15 amino acids. The DNA of the CDR3 is TGTGCCAGTAGTATAGCGGGGGGCTCCCCCAATACGCAGTATTTT. Its translation is CASSIAGGSPNTQYF. The full variable domain, in which reference TRBV19 and TRBJ2-3 provide the parts outside the CDR3, is DGGITQSPKYLFRKEGQNVTLSCEQNLNHDAMYWYRQDPGQGLRLIYYSQIVNDFQKGDIAEGYSVSREKKESFPLTVTSAQKNPTAFYLCASSIAGGSPNTQYFGPGTRLTVL.

A few counts support this clone. The chain combines TRBV5-6 with TRBJ1-6; possible D gene TRBD1, 6 bases. The CDR3 has 16 residues. Trimming pared 2 bases from V and 0 bases from J, leaving 9 bases between. Germline assignment: CDR1 SGHDT and CDR2 YYEEEE. CDR3 DNA: TGTGCCAGCAGCTTCCAGGGGAACTCCTATAATTCACCCCTCCACTTT. Its protein product is CASSFQGNSYNSPLHF.

CDR3 bases: TGCGCCAGCAGCTTGGGCGCGGGGGGGCTGGATGAGCAGTTCTTC. It codes for CASSLGAGGLDEQFF. This rearrangement joins TRBV5-1 to TRBJ2-1, with 9 nucleotides matching TRBD2. Losses at the gene ends were 0 bases for V and 8 bases for J; bases not matched to a gene: 6. The CDR3 is made up of 15 amino acids. Germline CDR1 SGHRS, CDR2 YFSETQ.

V gene TRBV5-6 combines with J gene TRBJ1-6, with D unresolved. Germline CDR1 is SGHDT and CDR2 is YYEEEE. The V and J ends lost 4 bases and 8 bases respectively, with 10 bases between them. The CDR3 is 13 amino acids. The CDR3 nucleotides read TGTGCCAGCAGCCCCGACACTGATTCACCCCTCCACTTT. Protein product: CASSPDTDSPLHF.

The chain combines TRBV6-5 with TRBJ1-1; possibly TRBD1 for D (6 bases). Germline V gene sequence: CDR1 MNHEY, CDR2 SVGAGI. Trimming removed 6 bases at V and 5 bases at J, with 19 bases between. CDR3 length equals 15 residues. CDR3 sequence (DNA): TGTGCCAGCAGCGATCGCACACAGGGAAAGACTGAAGCTTTCTTT. Translation gives CASSDRTQGKTEAFF.